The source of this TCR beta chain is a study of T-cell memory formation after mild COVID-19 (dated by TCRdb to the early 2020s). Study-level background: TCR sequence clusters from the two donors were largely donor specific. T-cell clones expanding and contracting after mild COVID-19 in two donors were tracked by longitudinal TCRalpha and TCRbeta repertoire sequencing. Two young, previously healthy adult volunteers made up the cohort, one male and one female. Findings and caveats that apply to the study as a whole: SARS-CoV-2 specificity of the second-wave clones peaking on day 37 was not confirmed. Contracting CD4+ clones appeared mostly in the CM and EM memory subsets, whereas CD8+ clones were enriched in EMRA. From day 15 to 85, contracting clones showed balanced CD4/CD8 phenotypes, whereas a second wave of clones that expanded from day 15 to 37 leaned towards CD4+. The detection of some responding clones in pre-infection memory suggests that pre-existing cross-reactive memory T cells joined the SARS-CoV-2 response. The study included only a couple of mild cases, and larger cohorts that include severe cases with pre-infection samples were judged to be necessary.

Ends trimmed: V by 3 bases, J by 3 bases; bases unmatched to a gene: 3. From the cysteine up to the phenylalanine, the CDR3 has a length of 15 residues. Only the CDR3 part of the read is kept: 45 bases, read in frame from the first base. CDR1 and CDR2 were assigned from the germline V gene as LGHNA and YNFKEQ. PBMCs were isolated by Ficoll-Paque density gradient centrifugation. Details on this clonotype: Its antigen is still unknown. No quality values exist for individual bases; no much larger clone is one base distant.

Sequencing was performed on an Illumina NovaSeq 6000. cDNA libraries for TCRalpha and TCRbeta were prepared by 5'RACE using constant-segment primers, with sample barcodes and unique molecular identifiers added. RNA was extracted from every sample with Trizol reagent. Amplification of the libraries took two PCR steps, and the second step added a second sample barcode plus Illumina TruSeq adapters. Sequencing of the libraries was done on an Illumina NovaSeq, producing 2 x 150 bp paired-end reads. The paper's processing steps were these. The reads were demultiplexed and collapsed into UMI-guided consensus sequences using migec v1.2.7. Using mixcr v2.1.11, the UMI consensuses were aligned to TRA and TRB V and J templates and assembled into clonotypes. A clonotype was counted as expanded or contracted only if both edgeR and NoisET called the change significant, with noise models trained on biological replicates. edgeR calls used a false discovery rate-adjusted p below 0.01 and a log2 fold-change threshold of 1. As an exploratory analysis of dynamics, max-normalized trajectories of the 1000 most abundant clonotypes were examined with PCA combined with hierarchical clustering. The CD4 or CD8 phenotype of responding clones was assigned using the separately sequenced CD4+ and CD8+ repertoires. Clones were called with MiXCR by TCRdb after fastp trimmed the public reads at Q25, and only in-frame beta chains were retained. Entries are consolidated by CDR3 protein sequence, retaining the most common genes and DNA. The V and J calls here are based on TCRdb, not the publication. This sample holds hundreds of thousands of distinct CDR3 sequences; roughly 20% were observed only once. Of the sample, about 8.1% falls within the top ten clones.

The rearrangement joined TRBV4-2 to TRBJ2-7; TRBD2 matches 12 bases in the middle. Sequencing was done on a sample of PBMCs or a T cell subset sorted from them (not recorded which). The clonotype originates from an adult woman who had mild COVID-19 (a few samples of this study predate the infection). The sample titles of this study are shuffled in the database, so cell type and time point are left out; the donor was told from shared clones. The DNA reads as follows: TGTGCCAGCAGCCATACTAGCGGGGGGAACTACGAGCAGTACTTC. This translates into CASSHTSGGNYEQYF.